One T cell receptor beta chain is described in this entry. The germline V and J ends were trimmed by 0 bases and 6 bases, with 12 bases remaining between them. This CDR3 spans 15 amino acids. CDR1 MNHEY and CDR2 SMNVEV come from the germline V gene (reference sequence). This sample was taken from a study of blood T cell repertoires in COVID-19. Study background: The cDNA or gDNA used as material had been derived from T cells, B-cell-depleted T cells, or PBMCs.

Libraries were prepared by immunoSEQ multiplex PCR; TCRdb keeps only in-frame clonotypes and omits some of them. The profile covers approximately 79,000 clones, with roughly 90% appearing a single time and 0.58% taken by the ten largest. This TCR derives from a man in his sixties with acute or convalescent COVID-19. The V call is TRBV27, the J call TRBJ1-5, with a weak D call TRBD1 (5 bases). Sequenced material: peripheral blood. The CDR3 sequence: CASSLSGQGVQPQHF. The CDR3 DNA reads TGTGCCAGCAGTTTATCGGGGCAGGGCGTTCAGCCCCAGCATTTT.